Presented here are 22 T cell receptor beta chains from one specimen sequenced in a study of cytomegalovirus exposure and HLA in healthy donors. Use of 60 Vbeta and 13 Jbeta primers characterized the PCR. Generated by immunoSEQ multiplex PCR, the TCRdb table keeps only in-frame clones and is missing some. This sample yields under 200,000 clones, of which about 86% are seen a single time; 2.1% belongs to the top ten. Sequencing used PBMCs. These receptors came from a woman between 18 and 29 years old in good health and CMV-seropositive.

The J gene is TRBJ1-6, the V gene TRBV6-5; D gene unclear. The germline CDR1 and CDR2 sequences are MNHEY and SVGAGI. V lost 10 bases and J lost 3, with 10 bases in between. The CDR3 consists of 13 residues. CDR3 in amino acids: CATTADYNSPLHF. CDR3 sequence (DNA): TGTGCCACCACAGCAGACTATAATTCACCCCTCCACTTT.

The chain has TRBV7-2 and TRBJ1-2; 9 nucleotides line up with TRBD1. Losses at the gene ends were 5 bases for V and 8 bases for J; bases not matched to a gene: 9. CDR1 and CDR2 (germline): SGHTA, FQGNSA. This CDR3 is 14 amino acids long. The chain's CDR3 is CASSPYTGGAGYTF. CDR3 DNA sequence: TGTGCCAGCAGCCCCTACACAGGGGGCGCGGGCTACACCTTC.

This chain uses TRBV2 with TRBJ1-4; the D is unclear. CDR3 length: 14 amino acids. Trimming pared 4 bases from V and 3 bases from J, leaving 9 bases between. Germline values: CDR1 SNHLY, CDR2 FYNNEI. The CDR3 is CASSAGSSNEKLFF. The CDR3, as DNA: TGTGCCAGCAGTGCGGGAAGTTCTAATGAAAAACTGTTTTTT.

Only one count was recorded for this clone. This sequence joins TRBV7-9 and TRBJ2-3, with unresolved D. The germline gives CDR1 SEHNR, CDR2 FQNEAQ (reference sequence). Deletions cut 3 bases from V and 1 base from J, with 11 bases between. This CDR3 region has 15 residues. This CDR3 reads CASSFRNYRTDTQYF. CDR3 nucleotide sequence: TGTGCCAGCAGCTTTCGGAACTATCGCACAGATACGCAGTATTTT.

The rearrangement joins TRBV28 to TRBJ2-7; D is perhaps TRBD1 (6 bases). The germline V gene has CDR1 MDHEN and CDR2 SYDVKM. Trimming stripped 8 bases from V and 2 bases from J, with 13 bases between. This CDR3 spans 13 amino acids. In DNA form, the CDR3 reads TGTGCCAGCGGGGGCAGGGCCCCCTACGAGCAGTACTTC. As protein: CASGGRAPYEQYF. The full variable domain, completed using reference TRBV28 and TRBJ2-7, is DVKVTQSSRYLVKRTGEKVFLECVQDMDHENMFWYRQDPGLGLRLIYFSYDVKMKEKGDIPEGYSVSREKKERFSLILESASTNQTSMYLCASGGRAPYEQYFGPGTRLTVT.

The chain links TRBV30 to TRBJ1-2; 7 nucleotides match TRBD1. Germline V gene data show CDR1 as GTSNPN and CDR2 as SVGIG (reference sequence). The CDR3 totals 14 residues. With 0 bases clipped from V and 2 bases from J, the junction kept 3 bases outside the gene matches. CDR3 DNA sequence: TGTGCCTGGAGTGTTGGACAGGTGAACTATGGCTACACCTTC. Protein: CAWSVGQVNYGYTF.

V gene TRBV14 combines with J gene TRBJ2-1; D possibly corresponds to TRBD2 (6 bases). Germline CDR1 and CDR2: SGHDN and FVKESK. Trimming removed 0 bases from V and 5 bases from J, with 17 bases in between. The CDR3 runs to 17 residues. The CDR3 sequence is CASSQELKGGPNNEQFF. Here the CDR3 DNA reads TGTGCCAGCAGCCAAGAGCTCAAAGGAGGGCCTAACAATGAGCAGTTCTTC.

The V and J genes are TRBV7-9 and TRBJ1-3; a possible D gene is TRBD1 (6 bases). The V gene lost 5 bases and the J gene lost 2 bases, with 10 bases spanning the gap. The CDR3 is 14 amino acids. Germline V gene lookup returns CDR1 SEHNR and CDR2 FQNEAQ (reference sequence). The CDR3 DNA reads TGTGCCAGCAGCATTCCAGGGGCTGGAAACACCATATATTTT. Protein product: CASSIPGAGNTIYF.

The V call is TRBV6-4, the J call TRBJ2-3; D is perhaps TRBD1 (6 bases). Germline V lookup: CDR1 MRHNA, CDR2 SNTAGT. V shed 6 bases and J shed 8 bases, with 15 bases lying between them. This CDR3 spans 13 amino acids. The CDR3 region has the DNA TGTGCCAGCAGACCCACAGGGACGGGTACGCAGTATTTT. Translation gives CASRPTGTGTQYF.

This chain joins TRBV4-1 and TRBJ1-1; D possibly corresponds to TRBD1 (5 bases). Trimming pared 3 bases from V and 3 bases from J, leaving 14 bases between. The CDR3 extends over 15 amino acids. The germline V gene encodes CDR1 MGHRA and CDR2 YSYEKL. CDR3 amino acids: CASSQPVIRDTEAFF. The CDR3 DNA is TGCGCCAGCAGCCAGCCGGTAATCAGGGACACTGAAGCTTTCTTT.

V is TRBV14 and J is TRBJ1-3; possible D gene TRBD1, 6 bases. Germline V gene data show CDR1 as SGHDN and CDR2 as FVKESK. The CDR3 is 16 amino acids. Trimming shortened V by 6 bases and J by 7 bases, and 22 bases separated the two germline ends. CDR3: CASSDPRGADLNTIYF. The CDR3 bases are TGTGCCAGCAGTGATCCGCGGGGGGCAGATTTGAACACCATATATTTT. Combining the CDR3 with reference TRBV14 and TRBJ1-3 gives the whole variable domain EAGVTQFPSHSVIEKGQTVTLRCDPISGHDNLYWYRRVMGKEIKFLLHFVKESKQDESGMPNNRFLAERTGGTYSTLKVQPAELEDSGVYFCASSDPRGADLNTIYFGEGSWLTVV.

This clone was counted a few times. The CDR3 spells CASSLSGGAVPDTQYF. The CDR3 nucleotides are TGTGCCAGCAGCCTGAGCGGGGGGGCGGTCCCAGATACGCAGTATTTT. The chain carries TRBV7-2 and TRBJ2-3; 10 positions match TRBD2. Per the germline V gene, CDR1 is SGHTA and CDR2 is FQGNSA. CDR3 length: 16 residues. The V gene end was trimmed by 5 bases and the J gene end by 4 bases; junction bases not matched to a gene: 9.

The chain combines TRBV7-9 with TRBJ2-5, with a tentative D call TRBD1 (6 bases). The V end was cut by 5 bases, the J end by 2 bases, with 9 bases between. This CDR3 is built from 13 residues. Germline values: CDR1 SEHNR, CDR2 FQNEAQ (reference sequence). CDR3 DNA: TGTGCCAGCAGCCCAGGGGTACAAGAGACCCAGTACTTC. Encoded protein: CASSPGVQETQYF.

This clone was seen a few times. V gene TRBV14 combines with J gene TRBJ1-2; no clear D gene. The V end lost 1 base, the J end lost 2 bases, and 14 bases lay between the germline ends. Germline V lookup: CDR1 SGHDN, CDR2 FVKESK. CDR3 length equals 16 residues. CDR3 bases: TGTGCCAGCAGCCAAGTCCGGCGGGGTTTAAACTATGGCTACACCTTC. Translating gives CASSQVRRGLNYGYTF. The full variable domain, its missing parts supplied by reference TRBV14 and TRBJ1-2, is EAGVTQFPSHSVIEKGQTVTLRCDPISGHDNLYWYRRVMGKEIKFLLHFVKESKQDESGMPNNRFLAERTGGTYSTLKVQPAELEDSGVYFCASSQVRRGLNYGYTFGSGTRLTVV.

There are a few counts of this clone. This chain links TRBV4-1 with TRBJ2-7, with a weak D call TRBD1 (6 bases). V lost 4 bases, J lost 5 bases, and 12 bases lay in between. CDR1 MGHRA and CDR2 YSYEKL come from the germline V gene. There are 13 residues in the CDR3. CDR3 in DNA: TGCGCCAGCAGCCTTTGGCAGGGGAACGAGCAGTACTTC. Protein product: CASSLWQGNEQYF.

The chain recombines TRBV30 with TRBJ2-5; 8 bases fit TRBD1. Germline-derived CDR1 and CDR2 are GTSNPN and SVGIG (reference sequence). The CDR3 has 13 amino acids. The V segment lost 2 bases and the J segment 1 base; nucleotides outside the gene matches: 0. CDR3 sequence reads: CAWSTGGQETQYF. In DNA form, the CDR3 reads TGTGCCTGGAGTACAGGGGGCCAAGAGACCCAGTACTTC.

This clone appeared a few times. The rearrangement joins TRBV10-1 to TRBJ2-1; D may be TRBD1 (6 bases). Germline lookup yields CDR1 WNHNN and CDR2 SYGVQD (reference sequence). CDR3 length: 13 residues. V lost 5 bases, J lost 9 bases, and 14 bases lay in between. The CDR3, as DNA: TGCGCCAGCAGTTCTAACAGGGTCGGTGAGCAGTTCTTC. Translation gives CASSSNRVGEQFF.

The CDR3 region has the DNA TGTGCCTGGAGCGAGGGGGCGAAGTCAGGGGAGCTGTTTTTT. Residues: CAWSEGAKSGELFF. The chain recombines TRBV30 with TRBJ2-2; 7 bases line up with TRBD1. Germline V CDR1 and CDR2: GTSNPN, SVGIG (reference sequence). The CDR3 is 14 residues long. Trimming took 3 bases from V and 8 from J; bases not matched to a gene: 9.

CDR3 loop: CASSGGPTGELFF. The CDR3 nucleotides are TGTGCCAGCAGCGGGGGGCCGACCGGGGAGCTGTTTTTT. The gene calls are TRBV9 and TRBJ2-2; tentative D call: TRBD1 (6 bases). Germline loops: CDR1 SGDLS, CDR2 YYNGEE. With 3 bases removed from V and 5 bases from J, the gap between germline ends came to 8 bases. This CDR3 region has 13 residues. Variable domain in full (rest from reference TRBV9 and TRBJ2-2): DSGVTQTPKHLITATGQRVTLRCSPRSGDLSVYWYQQSLDQGLQFLIQYYNGEERAKGNILERFSAQQFPDLHSELNLSSLELGDSALYFCASSGGPTGELFFGEGSRLTVL.

This clone was seen only a few times. This chain connects TRBV4-2 to TRBJ2-7, with a tentative D call TRBD2 (6 bases). V shed 4 bases and J shed 2 bases, with 21 bases lying between them. Germline V CDR1 and CDR2: LGHNA, YNFKEQ. This CDR3 spans 17 amino acids. The chain's CDR3 is CASSRKPSEQNPYEQYF. CDR3 DNA sequence: TGTGCCAGCAGCCGAAAACCTAGCGAACAAAACCCCTACGAGCAGTACTTC.

This sequence joins TRBV7-9 and TRBJ1-1; D is possibly TRBD1 (5 bases). From germline, CDR1 is SEHNR and CDR2 FQNEAQ (reference sequence). Trimming cost V 1 base and J 10 bases, with 13 bases left between them. This CDR3 is 13 amino acids long. The CDR3 reads CASSLDVTGVAFF. The DNA for the CDR3 is TGTGCCAGCAGCTTAGATGTTACAGGAGTAGCTTTCTTT.

J is TRBJ2-1 and V is TRBV11-2; maybe TRBD1 (6 bases). The V gene's germline CDR1 is SGHAT and CDR2 FQNNGV. This CDR3 region has 15 residues. The germline V and J ends were trimmed by 3 bases and 5 bases, with 14 bases remaining between them. CDR3 nucleotide sequence: TGTGCCAGCAGCTTCAGGGGAGTGGGGGACAATGAGCAGTTCTTC. Translating gives CASSFRGVGDNEQFF. Full variable domain (rest looked up from reference TRBV11-2 and TRBJ2-1): EAGVAQSPRYKIIEKRQSVAFWCNPISGHATLYWYQQILGQGPKLLIQFQNNGVVDDSQLPKDRFSAERLKGVDSTLKIQPAKLEDSAVYLCASSFRGVGDNEQFFGPGTRLTVL.